A single TCR beta chain is shown here with its context. Germline CDR1 and CDR2: LNHDA and SQIVND (reference sequence). This CDR3 region has 14 residues. The junction had 11 bases not matched to a gene; V was cut back by 5 bases and J by 8 bases. Measured with immunoSEQ multiplex PCR; TCRdb has only the in-frame clones, and not every one. The profile shows 190,000 or so clones, just under 90% of them singletons. This sample was included in a study of blood T cell repertoires in COVID-19. The V call is TRBV19, the J call TRBJ1-2; 7 bases are shared with TRBD1. This TCR was recovered from a woman aged 18-29 years who had recovered from COVID-19. Sequencing was carried out using peripheral blood. CDR3 DNA: TGTGCCAGTAGTTCCACATACAGGGGAAGAGGCTACACCTTC. Translated: CASSSTYRGRGYTF. Variable domain in full (rest from reference TRBV19 and TRBJ1-2): DGGITQSPKYLFRKEGQNVTLSCEQNLNHDAMYWYRQDPGQGLRLIYYSQIVNDFQKGDIAEGYSVSREKKESFPLTVTSAQKNPTAFYLCASSSTYRGRGYTFGSGTRLTVV.